This entry lists 8 T cell receptor beta chains sequenced from one sample in a study of T-cell memory formation after mild COVID-19. One entry per CDR3 protein, called by TCRdb with MiXCR from the 5' RACE reads. Counted here are 450,000 to 700,000 distinct CDR3 sequences, roughly 18% occurring once; the ten biggest clones make up around 12%. The material sequenced was PBMCs or a T cell subset sorted from them (not recorded which). The receptors were gathered from an adult woman who had mild COVID-19 (a few samples of this study predate the infection). Cell type and time point are not known.

The V call is TRBV5-1, the J call TRBJ2-1; 11 nucleotides agree with TRBD1. Germline-derived CDR1 and CDR2 are SGHRS and YFSETQ. Trimming took 6 bases from V and 6 from J; bases not matched to a gene: 8. The CDR3 consists of 15 residues. This CDR3 is CASKKTGTGGNEQFF. CDR3 in DNA: TGCGCCAGCAAGAAGACCGGGACAGGGGGCAATGAGCAGTTCTTC.

This clonotype has a count of ten or more. In DNA, the CDR3 is TGTGCCAGCAGTTACTCGAAGACTAGCGGCCCCCCTTTTTCCGAGCAGTACTTC. Protein: CASSYSKTSGPPFSEQYF. V is TRBV6-2 or TRBV6-3 and J is TRBJ2-7; 9 positions agree with TRBD2. Looked up from germline, CDR1 is MNHEY and CDR2 is SVGEGT. The V gene end was trimmed by 0 bases and the J gene end by 6 bases; junction bases not matched to a gene: 15. The length of the CDR3 is 18 residues.

As for this clonotype: A junction end diverges from the germline sequence, so it may reflect a read error. The V gene is TRBV7-9, the J gene TRBJ2-1, with 11 bases identical to TRBD2. The CDR3 consists of 19 residues. Germline V gene data show CDR1 as SEHNR and CDR2 as FQNEAQ (reference sequence). The CDR3 bases are TGTGCTAGCAGCTTACCTCTAGCGGGAGGCTTTAGCTCCTACAATGAGCAGTTCTTC. It codes for CASSLPLAGGFSSYNEQFF. Full variable domain (remainder filled in from reference TRBV7-9 and TRBJ2-1): DTGVSQNPRHKITKRGQNVTFRCDPISEHNRLYWYRQTLGQGPEFLTYFQNEAQLEKSRLLSDRFSAERPKGSFSTLEIQRTEQGDSAMYLCASSLPLAGGFSSYNEQFFGPGTRLTVL.

The rearrangement uses TRBV6-1 and TRBJ2-7; D may be TRBD1 (5 bases). The V gene lost 5 bases and the J gene lost 3 bases, with 17 bases spanning the gap. This CDR3 comprises 15 residues. Germline-derived CDR1 and CDR2 are MNHNS and SASEGT. The CDR3: CASSLTVLLNYEQYF. As DNA, the CDR3 is TGTGCCAGCAGTTTGACAGTCCTCCTAAACTACGAGCAGTACTTC.

This clonotype appeared a few times. V is TRBV7-9 and J is TRBJ2-3; TRBD2 aligns across 13 bases. The V gene's germline CDR1 is SEHNR and CDR2 FQNEAQ (reference sequence). The V and J ends lost 4 bases and 4 bases, in that order; junction bases with no gene match: 8. This CDR3 comprises 17 residues. The CDR3 DNA reads TGTGCCAGCAGCTGGACTAGCGGGAGTGACTGGGCAGATACGCAGTATTTT. Translating gives CASSWTSGSDWADTQYF.

The count of this clonotype is one. The junction departs from germline at one end; a sequencing error may be responsible. V usage is TRBV6-1 and J usage is TRBJ1-2, with 7 bases that match TRBD1. The CDR3 is 12 residues long. Germline V gives CDR1 MNHNS, CDR2 SASEGT. CDR3 amino acids: CDSSRQGGGYTF. As DNA, the CDR3 is TGTGACAGCAGTCGACAGGGAGGGGGCTACACCTTC.

Only a few counts were recorded for this clonotype. V is TRBV6-6 and J is TRBJ2-3, with 7 bases lining up with TRBD2. V trimming: 0 bases; J trimming: 2 bases; junction bases outside the gene matches: 11. CDR3 length equals 18 residues. In germline, CDR1 is MNHNY, CDR2 SVGAGI (reference sequence). The CDR3 DNA sequence: TGTGCCAGCAGTTACTCGAAAACACGGGGGGAAATCACAGATACGCAGTATTTT. Its translation: CASSYSKTRGEITDTQYF.

The chain is built from TRBV6-6 and TRBJ2-4; TRBD1 aligns across 7 bases. The CDR3 has 14 residues. Trimming at V came to 6 bases and at J to 8 bases, leaving 10 bases not matched to a gene. CDR1 is MNHNY, CDR2 SVGAGI, per germline (reference sequence). CDR3 sequence: CASSPGGGSYIQYF. CDR3 coding DNA: TGTGCCAGCAGCCCAGGGGGTGGGTCGTACATTCAGTACTTC.